The rows below give T cell receptor beta chains drawn from one sample of a study of OX40 agonist ivuxolimab in advanced cancers. The repertoire was sequenced with immunoSEQ multiplex PCR; TCRdb's copy has only in-frame clones and lacks some. The sample lists about 35,000 clones; around 93% were seen once. The sample in question was CD4+ or CD8+ T cells sorted from blood, obtained in a trial of the OX40 agonist ivuxolimab. The receptor set was obtained from an adult with an advanced solid tumor such as melanoma, head and neck, liver or kidney cancer. Both conserved end residues are part of each CDR3. The order of the fields is CDR3 DNA, CDR3 protein, D gene, clone size, V gene, J gene. The D gene is left open where the match is weak. The size of a clone is reported for some rows only, either as once, few or many, or as a class for expanded clones.

DNA: TGCGCCAGCAGCCAAGATCCTGGCCCCAGCGCGGTGGAGCAGTACTTC
CDR3: CASSQDPGPSAVEQYF
D: NA
size: NA
V: TRBV4-3
J: TRBJ2-7

DNA: TGTGCCAGCAGCCAAGGGACTAGCTACACAGATACGCAGTATTTT
CDR3: CASSQGTSYTDTQYF
D: TRBD2
size: NA
V: TRBV11-2
J: TRBJ2-3

DNA: TGTGCCAGCAGTTTTATTACAGGGAGTAACTATGGCTACACCTTC
CDR3: CASSFITGSNYGYTF
D: NA
size: once
V: TRBV28
J: TRBJ1-2

DNA: TGTGCCAGCAGCCATAGCTCTGGGGCCAACGTCCTGACTTTC
CDR3: CASSHSSGANVLTF
D: NA
size: NA
V: TRBV28
J: TRBJ2-6

DNA: TGTGCCAGCAGCTCCTCTAGGAGGGTAGGGGATACGCAGTATTTT
CDR3: CASSSSRRVGDTQYF
D: NA
size: NA
V: TRBV7-6
J: TRBJ2-3

DNA: TGTGCCAGCAGCGTAGGGGTCGGGCAAGAGACCCAGTACTTC
CDR3: CASSVGVGQETQYF
D: NA
size: NA
V: TRBV9
J: TRBJ2-5

DNA: TGTGCCAGCAGCGTCGGGGCTGGCCCCAATGAGCAGTTCTTC
CDR3: CASSVGAGPNEQFF
D: NA
size: NA
V: TRBV9
J: TRBJ2-1

DNA: TGTGCCAGTGGCAGAGATTCTAACTATGGCTACACCTTC
CDR3: CASGRDSNYGYTF
D: NA
size: NA
V: TRBV19
J: TRBJ1-2

DNA: TGTGCCATCAGTGAGTCGACCCTTGGACAGGGCCCTTATAACTATGGCTACACCTTC
CDR3: CAISESTLGQGPYNYGYTF
D: TRBD1
size: NA
V: TRBV10-3
J: TRBJ1-2

DNA: TGTGCCAGCACCGACCCAGGGGCAACCTACAATGAGCAGTTCTTC
CDR3: CASTDPGATYNEQFF
D: NA
size: NA
V: TRBV6-5
J: TRBJ2-1

DNA: TGTGCCAGTAGTCCAACCGGGACAGGGACCTATGGCTACACCTTC
CDR3: CASSPTGTGTYGYTF
D: TRBD1
size: NA
V: TRBV19
J: TRBJ1-2

DNA: TGTGCCAGCTCAACTACTAGCGGGGGACAATACGAGCAGTACTTC
CDR3: CASSTTSGGQYEQYF
D: TRBD2
size: NA
V: TRBV18
J: TRBJ2-7

DNA: TGTGCCAGCAGTGGGACTAGCGGGAGGTTTCGCAGGTACTTC
CDR3: CASSGTSGRFRRYF
D: TRBD2
size: NA
V: TRBV28
J: TRBJ2-7

DNA: TGTGCCAGCAGCGTAAGCGGGAGCGGGAATGAGCAGTTCTTC
CDR3: CASSVSGSGNEQFF
D: TRBD2
size: NA
V: TRBV9
J: TRBJ2-1

DNA: TGTGCCAGCAGCTCCGACCCCTTTATGGGGGGGCCATTCGCAGATACGCAGTATTTT
CDR3: CASSSDPFMGGPFADTQYF
D: NA
size: NA
V: TRBV11-2
J: TRBJ2-3

DNA: TGTGCCAGCAGCTTAGCGGGAGATGGGAATGAGCAGTTCTTC
CDR3: CASSLAGDGNEQFF
D: NA
size: NA
V: TRBV7-9
J: TRBJ2-1

DNA: TGCGCCAGCAGCCTGGACAGGAGACATGAGCAGTTCTTC
CDR3: CASSLDRRHEQFF
D: TRBD1
size: NA
V: TRBV5-1
J: TRBJ2-1

DNA: TGCGCCAGCAGCTTGAGAGGAGGGGATCGGTATGGCTACACCTTC
CDR3: CASSLRGGDRYGYTF
D: NA
size: NA
V: TRBV5-1
J: TRBJ1-2

DNA: TGTGCCAGCAGCTTGCAGGGTTGGACTGAAGCTTTCTTT
CDR3: CASSLQGWTEAFF
D: NA
size: once
V: TRBV11-2
J: TRBJ1-1

DNA: TGTGCCAGCAGTATGCCGGGACAGCGAGGAGAGACCCAGTACTTC
CDR3: CASSMPGQRGETQYF
D: TRBD1
size: NA
V: TRBV28
J: TRBJ2-5

DNA: TGTGCCAGCATTGGACCTGACTCCTACGAGCAGTACTTC
CDR3: CASIGPDSYEQYF
D: NA
size: NA
V: TRBV27
J: TRBJ2-7

DNA: TGTGCCAGCAGTTTAATAGCGGGGGACTACAATGAGCAGTTCTTC
CDR3: CASSLIAGDYNEQFF
D: TRBD2
size: NA
V: TRBV27
J: TRBJ2-1

DNA: TGTGCCAGCAGCTTAGGGGCAGGGGAAGCACCCGGGGAGCTGTTTTTT
CDR3: CASSLGAGEAPGELFF
D: NA
size: NA
V: TRBV7-9
J: TRBJ2-2

DNA: TGCAGCGTTGAATTACGCGGCAGGGGAACTAGCGAGCAGTACTTC
CDR3: CSVELRGRGTSEQYF
D: NA
size: NA
V: TRBV29-1
J: TRBJ2-7

DNA: TGTGCCAGCAGCTTGGCCGGTCTAGCGGGAGATCGCAATGAGCAGTTCTTC
CDR3: CASSLAGLAGDRNEQFF
D: TRBD2
size: NA
V: TRBV5-4
J: TRBJ2-1

DNA: TGTGCCAGTAGTATTGAACTCGCGGGAGACGAGCAGTTCTTC
CDR3: CASSIELAGDEQFF
D: TRBD2
size: few
V: TRBV19
J: TRBJ2-1